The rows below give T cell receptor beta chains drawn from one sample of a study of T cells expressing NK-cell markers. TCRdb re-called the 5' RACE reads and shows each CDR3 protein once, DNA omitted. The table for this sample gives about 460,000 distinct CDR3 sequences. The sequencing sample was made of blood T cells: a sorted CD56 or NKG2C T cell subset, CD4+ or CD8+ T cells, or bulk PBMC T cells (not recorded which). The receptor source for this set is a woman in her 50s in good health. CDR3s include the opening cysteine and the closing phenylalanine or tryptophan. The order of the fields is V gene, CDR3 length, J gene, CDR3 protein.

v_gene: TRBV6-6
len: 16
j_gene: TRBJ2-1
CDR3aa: CASSYGGQGGPDEQFF

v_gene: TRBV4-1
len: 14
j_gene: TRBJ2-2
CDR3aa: CASSQDIVPGELFF

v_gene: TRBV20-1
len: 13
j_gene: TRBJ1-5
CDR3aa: CSARDVPPAPQHF

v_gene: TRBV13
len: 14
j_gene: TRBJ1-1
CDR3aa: CASSSGQVNTEAFF

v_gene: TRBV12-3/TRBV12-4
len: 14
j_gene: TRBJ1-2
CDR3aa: CATMAGTRPYGYTF

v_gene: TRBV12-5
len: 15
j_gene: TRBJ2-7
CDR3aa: CASGRTGLESYEQYF

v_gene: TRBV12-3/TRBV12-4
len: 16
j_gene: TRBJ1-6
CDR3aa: CASSLDRGYASSPLHF

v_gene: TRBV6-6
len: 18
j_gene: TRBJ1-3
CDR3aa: CASSYGFRGKSTGNTIYF

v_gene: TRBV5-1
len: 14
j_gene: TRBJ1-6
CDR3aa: CASSKGLQDSPLHF

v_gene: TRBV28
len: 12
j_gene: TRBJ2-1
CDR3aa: CASRGLVYEQFF

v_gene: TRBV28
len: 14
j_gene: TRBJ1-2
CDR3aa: CASSLQHSTYGYTF

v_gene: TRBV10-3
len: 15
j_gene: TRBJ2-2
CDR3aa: CAIRETSRNTGELFF

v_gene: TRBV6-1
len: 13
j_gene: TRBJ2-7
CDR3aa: CASSVIDSYEQYF

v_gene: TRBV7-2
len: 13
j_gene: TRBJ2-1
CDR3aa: CASSTNRGREQFF

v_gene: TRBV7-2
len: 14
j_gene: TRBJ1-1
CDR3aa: CASSLAGVDTEAFF

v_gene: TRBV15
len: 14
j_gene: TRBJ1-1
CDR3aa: CATSTPDSNTEAFF

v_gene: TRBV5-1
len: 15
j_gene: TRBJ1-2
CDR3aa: CASSPGTGGGYGYTF

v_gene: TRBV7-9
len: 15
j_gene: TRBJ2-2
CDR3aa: CASSLWPGLTGELFF

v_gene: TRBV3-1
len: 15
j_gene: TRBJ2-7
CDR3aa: CASSDNKGDAYEQYF

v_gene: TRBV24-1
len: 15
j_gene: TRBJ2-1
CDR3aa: CATSDAGGRGHEQFF

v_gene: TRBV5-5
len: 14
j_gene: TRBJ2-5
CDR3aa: CASSLAAVPETQYF

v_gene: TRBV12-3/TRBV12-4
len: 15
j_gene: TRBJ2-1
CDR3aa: CASSWTIGRLNEQFF

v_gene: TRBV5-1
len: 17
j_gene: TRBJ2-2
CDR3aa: CASSLAGRGLNTGELFF

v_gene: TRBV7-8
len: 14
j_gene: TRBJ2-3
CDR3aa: CASSATGPPDTQYF

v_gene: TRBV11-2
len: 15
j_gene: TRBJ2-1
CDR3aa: CASSFGGQGKGEQFF

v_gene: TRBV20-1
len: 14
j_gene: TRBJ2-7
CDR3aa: CSARGGTGGYEQYF

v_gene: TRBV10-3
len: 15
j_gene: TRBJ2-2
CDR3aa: CAAYPGTANTGELFF

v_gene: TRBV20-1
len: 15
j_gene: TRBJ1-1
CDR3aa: CSARDTRAGKPEAFF

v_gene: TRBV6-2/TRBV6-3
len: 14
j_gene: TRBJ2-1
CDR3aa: CASSYADIYNEQFF

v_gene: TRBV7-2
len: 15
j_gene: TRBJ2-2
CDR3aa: CASSLAGPTAGELFF

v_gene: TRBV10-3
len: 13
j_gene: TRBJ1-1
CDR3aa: CATGPSGVNEAFF

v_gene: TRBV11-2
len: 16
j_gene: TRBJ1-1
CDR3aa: CASSLAQGRTNTEAFF

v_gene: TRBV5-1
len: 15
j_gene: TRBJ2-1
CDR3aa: CASSLSLDPYNEQFF

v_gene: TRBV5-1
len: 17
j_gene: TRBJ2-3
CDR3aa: CASSPLTGGFRTDTQYF

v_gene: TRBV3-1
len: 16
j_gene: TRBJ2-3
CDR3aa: CASSQGKVLVKDTQYF

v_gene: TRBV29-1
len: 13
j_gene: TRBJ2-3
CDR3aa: CSTDWRGGDTQYF

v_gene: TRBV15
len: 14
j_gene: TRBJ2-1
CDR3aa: CATSRDRGRLVQFF

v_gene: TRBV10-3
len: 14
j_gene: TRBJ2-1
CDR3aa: CAIRADRSGSEQFF

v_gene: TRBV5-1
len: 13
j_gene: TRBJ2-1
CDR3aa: CASSLDVHREQFF

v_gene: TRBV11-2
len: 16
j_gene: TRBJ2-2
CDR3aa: CASSLVRDWEPGELFF

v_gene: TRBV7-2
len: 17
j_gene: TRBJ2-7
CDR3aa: CASSPPGLAGPSYEQYF

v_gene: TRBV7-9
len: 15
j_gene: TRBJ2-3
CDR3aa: CASSETGADTDTQYF

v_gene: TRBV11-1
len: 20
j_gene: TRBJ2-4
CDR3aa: CASSLALTSGRASPKNIQYF

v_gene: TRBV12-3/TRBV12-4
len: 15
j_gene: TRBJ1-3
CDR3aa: CASSPGGFSGNTIYF